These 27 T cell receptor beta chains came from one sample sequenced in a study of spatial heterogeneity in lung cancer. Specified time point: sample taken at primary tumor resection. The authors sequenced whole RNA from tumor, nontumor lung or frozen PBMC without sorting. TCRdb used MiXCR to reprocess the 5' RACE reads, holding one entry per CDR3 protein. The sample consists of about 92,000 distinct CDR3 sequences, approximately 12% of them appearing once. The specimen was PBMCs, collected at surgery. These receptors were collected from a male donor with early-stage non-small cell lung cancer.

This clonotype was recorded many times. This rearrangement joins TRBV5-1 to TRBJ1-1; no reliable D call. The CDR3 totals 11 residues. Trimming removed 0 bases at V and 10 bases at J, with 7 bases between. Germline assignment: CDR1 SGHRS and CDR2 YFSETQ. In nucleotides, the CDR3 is TGCGCCAGCAGCTTGGGAACGGGAGCTTTCTTT. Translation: CASSLGTGAFF.

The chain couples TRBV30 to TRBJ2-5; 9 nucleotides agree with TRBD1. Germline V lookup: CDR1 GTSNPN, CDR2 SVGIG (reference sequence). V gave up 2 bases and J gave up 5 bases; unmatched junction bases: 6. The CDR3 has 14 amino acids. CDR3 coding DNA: TGTGCCTGGAGTATAACAGGGGGCTTGGAGACCCAGTACTTC. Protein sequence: CAWSITGGLETQYF.

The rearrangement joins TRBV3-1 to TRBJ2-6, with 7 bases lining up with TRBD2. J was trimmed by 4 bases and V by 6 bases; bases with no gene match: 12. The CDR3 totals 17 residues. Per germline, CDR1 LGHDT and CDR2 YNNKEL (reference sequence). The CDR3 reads CASSPGPPGGGANVLTF. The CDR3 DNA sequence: TGTGCCAGCAGTCCCGGGCCTCCGGGGGGAGGGGCCAACGTCCTGACTTTC.

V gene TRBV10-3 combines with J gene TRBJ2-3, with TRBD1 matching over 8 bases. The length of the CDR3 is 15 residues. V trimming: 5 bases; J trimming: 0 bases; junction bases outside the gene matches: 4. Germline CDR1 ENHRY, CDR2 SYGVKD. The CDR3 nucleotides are TGTGCCATCAGTCCAAGGACAGGGAGCACAGATACGCAGTATTTT. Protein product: CAISPRTGSTDTQYF.

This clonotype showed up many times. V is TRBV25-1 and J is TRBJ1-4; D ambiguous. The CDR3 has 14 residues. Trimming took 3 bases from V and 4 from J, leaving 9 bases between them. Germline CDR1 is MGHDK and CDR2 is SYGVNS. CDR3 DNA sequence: TGTGCCAGCAGTGATGGAGGGTTTAATGAAAAACTGTTTTTT. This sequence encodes CASSDGGFNEKLFF.

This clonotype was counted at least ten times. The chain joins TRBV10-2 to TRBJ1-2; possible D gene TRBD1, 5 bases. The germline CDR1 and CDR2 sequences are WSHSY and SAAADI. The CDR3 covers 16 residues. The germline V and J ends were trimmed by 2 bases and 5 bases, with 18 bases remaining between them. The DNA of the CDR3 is TGCGCCAGCAGTGAGCCAAGTGAGGCAGGGCCTTATGGCTACACCTTC. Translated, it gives CASSEPSEAGPYGYTF.

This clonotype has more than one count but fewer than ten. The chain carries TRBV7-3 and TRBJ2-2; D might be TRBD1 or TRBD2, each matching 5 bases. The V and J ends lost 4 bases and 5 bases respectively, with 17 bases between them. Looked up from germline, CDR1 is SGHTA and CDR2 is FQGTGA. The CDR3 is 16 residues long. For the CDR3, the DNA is TGTGCCAGCAGCTCACGACGACCGGGGCAGACCGGGGAGCTGTTTTTT. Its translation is CASSSRRPGQTGELFF.

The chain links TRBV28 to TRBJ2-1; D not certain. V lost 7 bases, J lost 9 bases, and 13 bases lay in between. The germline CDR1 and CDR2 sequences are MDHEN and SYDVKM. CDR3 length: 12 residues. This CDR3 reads CASKPQSGEQFF. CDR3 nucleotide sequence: TGTGCCAGCAAACCACAATCCGGTGAGCAGTTCTTC.

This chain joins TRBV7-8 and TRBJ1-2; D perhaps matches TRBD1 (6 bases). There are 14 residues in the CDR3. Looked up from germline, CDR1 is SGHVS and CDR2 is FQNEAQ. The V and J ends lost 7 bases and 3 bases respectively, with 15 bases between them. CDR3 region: CASTLGGSHYGYTF. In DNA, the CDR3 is TGTGCCAGCACCCTAGGGGGGTCCCACTATGGCTACACCTTC.

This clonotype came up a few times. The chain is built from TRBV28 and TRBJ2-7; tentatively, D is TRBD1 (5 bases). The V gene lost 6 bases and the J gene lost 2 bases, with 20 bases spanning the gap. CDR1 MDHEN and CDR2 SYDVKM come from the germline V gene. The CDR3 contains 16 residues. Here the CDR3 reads CASSLVVGPLTYEQYF. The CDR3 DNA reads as TGTGCCAGCAGCCTGGTGGTGGGGCCGTTGACCTACGAGCAGTACTTC.

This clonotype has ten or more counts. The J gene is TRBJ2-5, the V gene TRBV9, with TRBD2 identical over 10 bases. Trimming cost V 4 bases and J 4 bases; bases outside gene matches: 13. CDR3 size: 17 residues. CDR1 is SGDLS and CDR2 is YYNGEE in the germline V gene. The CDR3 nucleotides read TGTGCCAGCAGCCTCACTAGCGGGGAGAACCCAAGAGAGACCCAGTACTTC. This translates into CASSLTSGENPRETQYF.

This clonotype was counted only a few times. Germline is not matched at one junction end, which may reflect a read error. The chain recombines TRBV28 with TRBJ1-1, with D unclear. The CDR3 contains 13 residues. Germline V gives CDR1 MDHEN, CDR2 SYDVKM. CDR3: CASSRDQNAEAFF. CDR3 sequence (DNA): TGTGCCAGCAGTCGAGACCAGAACGCTGAAGCTTTCTTT.

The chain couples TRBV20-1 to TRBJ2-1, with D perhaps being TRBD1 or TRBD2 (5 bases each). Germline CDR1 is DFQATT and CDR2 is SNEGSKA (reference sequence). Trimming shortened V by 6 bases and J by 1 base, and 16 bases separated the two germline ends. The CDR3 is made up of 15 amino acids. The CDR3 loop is CSAPRDRSSYNEQFF. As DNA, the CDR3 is TGCAGTGCCCCACGGGACCGCTCATCCTACAATGAGCAGTTCTTC.

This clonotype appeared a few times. The CDR3 region has the DNA TGTGCCAGCAGTTACCTTCAGGGTGGAGAAGATACGCAGTATTTT. It specifies CASSYLQGGEDTQYF. The chain is built from TRBV6-6 and TRBJ2-3, with TRBD1 as a possible D gene (5 bases). Between the trimmed V and J ends, which lost 2 bases and 5 bases, there was a span of 14 bases. CDR3 size: 15 residues. CDR1 and CDR2 from the germline V gene are MNHNY and SVGAGI (reference sequence).

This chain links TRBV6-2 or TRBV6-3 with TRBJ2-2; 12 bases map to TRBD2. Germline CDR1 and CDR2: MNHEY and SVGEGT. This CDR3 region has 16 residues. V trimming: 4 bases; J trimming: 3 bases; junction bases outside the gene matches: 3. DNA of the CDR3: TGTGCCAGCAGTTCCGGACTAGCGGGGTACACCGGGGAGCTGTTTTTT. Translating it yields CASSSGLAGYTGELFF.

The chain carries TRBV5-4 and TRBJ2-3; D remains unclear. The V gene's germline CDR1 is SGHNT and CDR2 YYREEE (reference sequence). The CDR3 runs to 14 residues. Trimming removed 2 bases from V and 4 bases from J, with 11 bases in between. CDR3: CASSFSGLPDTQYF. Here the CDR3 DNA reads TGTGCCAGCAGCTTTTCTGGCCTCCCAGATACGCAGTATTTT.

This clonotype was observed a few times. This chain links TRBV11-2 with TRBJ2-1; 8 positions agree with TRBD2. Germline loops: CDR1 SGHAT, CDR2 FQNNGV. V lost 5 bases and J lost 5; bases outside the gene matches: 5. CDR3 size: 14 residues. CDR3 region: CASSRAGGHNEQFF. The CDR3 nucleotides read TGTGCCAGCAGCCGGGCGGGAGGACACAATGAGCAGTTCTTC.

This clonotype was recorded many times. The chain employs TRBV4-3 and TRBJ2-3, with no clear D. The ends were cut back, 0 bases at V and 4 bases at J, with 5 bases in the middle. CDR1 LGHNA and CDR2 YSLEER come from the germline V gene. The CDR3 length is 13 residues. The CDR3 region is CASSQDNADTQYF. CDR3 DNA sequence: TGCGCCAGCAGCCAAGACAACGCAGATACGCAGTATTTT.

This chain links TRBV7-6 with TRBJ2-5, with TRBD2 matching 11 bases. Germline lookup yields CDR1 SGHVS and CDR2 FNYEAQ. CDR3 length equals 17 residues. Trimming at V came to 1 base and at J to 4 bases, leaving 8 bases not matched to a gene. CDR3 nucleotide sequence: TGTGCCAGCAGCTTAGGAGTACTAGCGGGGGAACGAGAGACCCAGTACTTC. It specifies CASSLGVLAGERETQYF.

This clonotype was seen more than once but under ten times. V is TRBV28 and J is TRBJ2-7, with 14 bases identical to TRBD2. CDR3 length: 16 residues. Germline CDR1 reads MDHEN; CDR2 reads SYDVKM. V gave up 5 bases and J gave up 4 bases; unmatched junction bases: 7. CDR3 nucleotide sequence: TGTGCCAGCAGTCCGGGACTAGCGGGAGCTTTTTACGAGCAGTACTTC. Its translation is CASSPGLAGAFYEQYF. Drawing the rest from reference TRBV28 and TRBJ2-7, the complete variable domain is DVKVTQSSRYLVKRTGEKVFLECVQDMDHENMFWYRQDPGLGLRLIYFSYDVKMKEKGDIPEGYSVSREKKERFSLILESASTNQTSMYLCASSPGLAGAFYEQYFGPGTRLTVT.

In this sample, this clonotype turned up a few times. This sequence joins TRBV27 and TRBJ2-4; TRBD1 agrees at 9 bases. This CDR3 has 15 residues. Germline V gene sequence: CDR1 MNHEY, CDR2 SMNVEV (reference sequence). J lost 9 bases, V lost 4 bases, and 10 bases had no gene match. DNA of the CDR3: TGTGCCAGCAGTTGGGGGGGACAGGGCTCTGTCATTCAGTACTTC. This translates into CASSWGGQGSVIQYF.

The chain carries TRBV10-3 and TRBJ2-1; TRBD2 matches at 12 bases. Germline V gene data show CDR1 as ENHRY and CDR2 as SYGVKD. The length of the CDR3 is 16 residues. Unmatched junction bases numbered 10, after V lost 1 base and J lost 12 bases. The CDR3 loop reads CAISEYGTSGQIGQFF. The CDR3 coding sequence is TGTGCCATCAGTGAGTACGGGACTAGCGGGCAAATCGGGCAGTTCTTC.

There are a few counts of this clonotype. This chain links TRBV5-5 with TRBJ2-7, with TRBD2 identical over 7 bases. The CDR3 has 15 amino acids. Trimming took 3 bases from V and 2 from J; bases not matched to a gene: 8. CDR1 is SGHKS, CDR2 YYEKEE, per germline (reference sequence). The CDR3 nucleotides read TGTGCCAGCAGCTCCCCTGGCGGGGGTACCTACGAGCAGTACTTC. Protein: CASSSPGGGTYEQYF.

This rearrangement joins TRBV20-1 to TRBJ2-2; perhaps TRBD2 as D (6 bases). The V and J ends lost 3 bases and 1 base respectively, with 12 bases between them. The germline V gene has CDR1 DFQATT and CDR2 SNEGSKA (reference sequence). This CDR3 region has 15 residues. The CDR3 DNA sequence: TGCAGTGCTAGTGGGGGGACCGGGAACACCGGGGAGCTGTTTTTT. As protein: CSASGGTGNTGELFF.

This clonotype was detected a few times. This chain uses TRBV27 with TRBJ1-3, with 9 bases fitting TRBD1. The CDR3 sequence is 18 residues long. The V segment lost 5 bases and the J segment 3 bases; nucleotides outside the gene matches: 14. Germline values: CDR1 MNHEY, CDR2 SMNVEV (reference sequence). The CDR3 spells CASSVTRPTGGNGNTIYF. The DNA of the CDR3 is TGTGCCAGCAGTGTAACCCGACCTACAGGGGGCAATGGAAACACCATATATTTT.

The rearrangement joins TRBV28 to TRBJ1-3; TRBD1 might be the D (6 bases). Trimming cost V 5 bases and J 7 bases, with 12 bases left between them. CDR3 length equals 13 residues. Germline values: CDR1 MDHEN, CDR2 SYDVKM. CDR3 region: CASSLPQGNTIYF. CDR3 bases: TGTGCCAGCAGTCTACCCCAGGGGAACACCATATATTTT.

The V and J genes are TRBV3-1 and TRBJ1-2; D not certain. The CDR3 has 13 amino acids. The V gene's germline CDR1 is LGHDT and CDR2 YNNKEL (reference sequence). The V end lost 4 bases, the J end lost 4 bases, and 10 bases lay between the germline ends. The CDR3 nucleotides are TGTGCCAGCAGCCGTGAGATCGCCTATGGCTACACCTTC. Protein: CASSREIAYGYTF.